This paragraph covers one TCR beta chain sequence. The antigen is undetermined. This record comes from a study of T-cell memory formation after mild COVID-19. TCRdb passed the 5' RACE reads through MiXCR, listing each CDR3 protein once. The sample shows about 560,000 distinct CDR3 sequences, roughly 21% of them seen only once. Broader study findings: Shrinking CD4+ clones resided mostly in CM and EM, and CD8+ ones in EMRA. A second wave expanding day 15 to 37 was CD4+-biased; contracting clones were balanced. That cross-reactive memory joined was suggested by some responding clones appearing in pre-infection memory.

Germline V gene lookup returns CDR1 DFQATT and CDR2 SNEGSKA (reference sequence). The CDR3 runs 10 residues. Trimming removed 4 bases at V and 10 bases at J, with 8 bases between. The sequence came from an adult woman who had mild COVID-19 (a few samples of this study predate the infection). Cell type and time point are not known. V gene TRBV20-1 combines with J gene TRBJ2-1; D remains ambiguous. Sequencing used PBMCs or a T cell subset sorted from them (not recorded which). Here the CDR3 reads CSANDAEQFF. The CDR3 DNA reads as TGCAGTGCTAATGATGCGGAGCAGTTCTTC.